The 15 T cell receptor beta chains in this list originate from one sample, sequenced in a study of identical twins. A single record per CDR3 protein comes from TCRdb applying MiXCR to the 5' RACE reads. This table holds hundreds of thousands of distinct CDR3 sequences, 18% found once. Separately, the same data were catalogued under a study of T cells expressing NK-cell markers.

Sequencing used PBMCs. Receptors originate from a woman between 18 and 29 years old in good health.

This clonotype was counted only a few times. The chain is built from TRBV14 and TRBJ1-4, with D unresolved. Germline CDR1 is SGHDN and CDR2 is FVKESK. This CDR3 contains 19 residues. V gave up 0 bases and J gave up 0 bases, with 17 bases separating them. For the CDR3, the DNA is TGTGCCAGCAGCCAAGACGGACGGAGTGGATTTGCAACTAATGAAAAACTGTTTTTT. It translates to CASSQDGRSGFATNEKLFF.

This sequence joins TRBV6-2 or TRBV6-3 and TRBJ2-5; 13 nucleotides align to TRBD2. V was clipped by 3 bases and J by 4 bases; unmatched bases: 11. The CDR3 covers 18 residues. The V gene's germline CDR1 is MNHEY and CDR2 SVGEGT. The CDR3 loop is CASSYPTTSGGARETQYF. The CDR3 nucleotides read TGTGCCAGCAGTTATCCCACTACTAGCGGGGGGGCCAGAGAGACCCAGTACTTC.

This clonotype was counted between two and nine times. The chain joins TRBV5-1 to TRBJ1-3; D may be TRBD1 (5 bases). Germline V gives CDR1 SGHRS, CDR2 YFSETQ. Trimming shortened V by 5 bases and J by 1 base, and 10 bases separated the two germline ends. The CDR3 sequence is 14 residues long. The CDR3 DNA sequence: TGCGCCAGCAGGGTAGCAGGGTCTGGAAACACCATATATTTT. Its translation: CASRVAGSGNTIYF.

This clonotype was counted ten times or more. V is TRBV3-1 and J is TRBJ2-7; 8 nucleotides match TRBD1. Germline trimming cut 4 bases from V and 2 bases from J; bases unmatched to any gene: 4. Germline-derived CDR1 and CDR2 are LGHDT and YNNKEL (reference sequence). The CDR3 is 14 amino acids. The CDR3 here is CASSLRTGPYEQYF. In nucleotides, the CDR3 is TGTGCCAGCAGCCTCCGGACAGGGCCCTACGAGCAGTACTTC.

This clonotype came up a few times. The genes are TRBV10-3 and TRBJ2-1, with D possibly being TRBD2 (6 bases). This CDR3 region has 15 residues. CDR1 and CDR2 from the germline V gene are ENHRY and SYGVKD. V was trimmed by 4 bases and J by 3 bases, leaving 13 bases between them. CDR3 region: CAISAAASDYNEQFF. In DNA, the CDR3 is TGTGCCATCAGTGCGGCGGCTAGCGACTACAATGAGCAGTTCTTC.

This clonotype was found a few times. The rearrangement uses TRBV29-1 and TRBJ1-1; maybe TRBD1 (6 bases). This CDR3 comprises 14 residues. V lost 8 bases to trimming and J lost 1 base, with 17 bases between them. Germline V gene lookup returns CDR1 SQVTM and CDR2 ANQGSEA. The CDR3 protein is CSTYDGTPNTEAFF. In nucleotides, the CDR3 is TGCAGCACGTACGACGGGACACCGAACACTGAAGCTTTCTTT. Filled out from reference TRBV29-1 and TRBJ1-1, the complete variable domain reads SAVISQKPSRDICQRGTSLTIQCQVDSQVTMMFWYRQQPGQSLTLIATANQGSEATYESGFVIDKFPISRPNLTFSTLTVSNMSPEDSSIYLCSTYDGTPNTEAFFGQGTRLTVV.

The chain carries TRBV3-1 and TRBJ2-7, with D possibly being TRBD1 or TRBD2 (5 bases each). The CDR3 runs to 12 residues. Germline V gene lookup returns CDR1 LGHDT and CDR2 YNNKEL (reference sequence). Trimming removed 8 bases from V and 4 bases from J, with 12 bases in between. The CDR3 sequence: CASRSEGYEQYF. The CDR3 DNA is TGTGCCAGCCGCTCCGAGGGGTACGAGCAGTACTTC.

This rearrangement joins TRBV6-5 to TRBJ2-4, with 7 nucleotides matching TRBD1. This CDR3 region has 15 residues. CDR1 and CDR2 (germline): MNHEY, SVGAGI. The J segment lost 6 bases and the V segment lost 2 bases, leaving 7 bases of the junction unmatched. The CDR3 spells CASSYDRAVGNIQYF. Written as DNA, the CDR3 is TGTGCCAGCAGTTACGACAGGGCGGTAGGAAACATTCAGTACTTC.

This clonotype appeared a few times. CDR3 sequence (DNA): TGTGCCAGCTCACCCCGACAGGGGGCCGTATCTGGAAACACCATATATTTT. This translates into CASSPRQGAVSGNTIYF. The chain employs TRBV18 and TRBJ1-3, with 10 bases identical to TRBD1. Germline trimming cut 3 bases from V and 1 base from J; bases unmatched to any gene: 6. CDR1 is KGHSH and CDR2 is LQKENI in the germline V gene. The CDR3 consists of 17 residues.

This clonotype has ten or more counts. This chain joins TRBV11-2 and TRBJ2-2; 7 nucleotides match TRBD1. With V trimmed by 3 bases and J by 5 bases, 6 bases remained unmatched. This CDR3 is built from 15 residues. The germline gives CDR1 SGHAT, CDR2 FQNNGV. DNA for the CDR3: TGTGCCAGCAGCTTCGGACAGGTCGGGACCGGGGAGCTGTTTTTT. This sequence encodes CASSFGQVGTGELFF.

The genes are TRBV6-5 and TRBJ2-7; 9 bases line up with TRBD1. V lost 2 bases to trimming and J lost 5 bases; unmatched junction nucleotides: 7. This CDR3 is 15 amino acids long. The germline V gene has CDR1 MNHEY and CDR2 SVGAGI. Here the CDR3 DNA reads TGTGCCAGCAGTTACGTGGGACAGGGTATCAACGAGCAGTACTTC. It yields the protein CASSYVGQGINEQYF.

The gene calls are TRBV7-9 and TRBJ2-1, with a possible D match to TRBD1 (5 bases). V gave up 5 bases and J gave up 9 bases, with 17 bases separating them. The CDR3 runs 14 residues. CDR1 and CDR2 from the germline V gene are SEHNR and FQNEAQ (reference sequence). CDR3 sequence: CASSLPQGGAEQFF. In DNA, the CDR3 is TGTGCCAGCAGCCTCCCTCAGGGTGGGGCTGAGCAGTTCTTC.

In this sample, this clonotype turned up once. A much larger clonotype is one base distant, so this may be a read error. V and J are TRBV12-3 or TRBV12-4 and TRBJ2-1; 12 bases are a match to TRBD2. The CDR3 spans 17 residues. This CDR3 is CASSPGTSGLPYNELFF. The CDR3 DNA reads TGTGCCAGCAGTCCAGGGACTAGCGGGCTTCCCTACAATGAGCTGTTCTTC.

The rearrangement joins TRBV7-9 to TRBJ2-3, with 11 bases lining up with TRBD2. V dropped 4 bases and J dropped 5; count of bases not matched to a gene: 8. The CDR3 has 16 residues. The germline gives CDR1 SEHNR, CDR2 FQNEAQ (reference sequence). The DNA of the CDR3 is TGTGCCAGCAGCTCCCGGCTAGCGGGAGGCGAAGATACGCAGTATTTT. Translating it yields CASSSRLAGGEDTQYF.

This CDR3 reads CASLGLIQYF. CDR3 sequence (DNA): TGTGCGTCTTTGGGCCTTATTCAGTACTTC. The genes are TRBV25-1 and TRBJ2-4; D remains ambiguous. The CDR3 length is 10 residues. Germline assignment: CDR1 MGHDK and CDR2 SYGVNS. Filled out from reference TRBV25-1 and TRBJ2-4, the complete variable domain reads EADIYQTPRYLVIGTGKKITLECSQTMGHDKMYWYQQDPGMELHLIHYSYGVNSTEKGDLSSESTVSRIRTEHFPLTLESARPSHTSQYLCASLGLIQYFGAGTRLSVL.